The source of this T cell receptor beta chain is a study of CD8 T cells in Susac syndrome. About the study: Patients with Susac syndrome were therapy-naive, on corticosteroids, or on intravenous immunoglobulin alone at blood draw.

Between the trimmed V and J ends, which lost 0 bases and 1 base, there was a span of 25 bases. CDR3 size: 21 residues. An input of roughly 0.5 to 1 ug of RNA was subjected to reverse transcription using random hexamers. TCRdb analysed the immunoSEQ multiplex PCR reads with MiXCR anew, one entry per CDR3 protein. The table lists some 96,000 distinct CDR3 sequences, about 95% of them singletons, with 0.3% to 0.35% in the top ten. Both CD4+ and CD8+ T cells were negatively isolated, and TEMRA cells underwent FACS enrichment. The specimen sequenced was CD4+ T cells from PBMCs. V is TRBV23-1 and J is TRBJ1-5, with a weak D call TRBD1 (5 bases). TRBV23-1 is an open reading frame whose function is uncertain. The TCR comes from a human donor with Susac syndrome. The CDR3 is CASSQSIDQGTRESSNQPQHF. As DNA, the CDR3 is TGCGCCAGCAGTCAATCAATTGATCAAGGGACGAGGGAGTCCAGCAATCAGCCCCAGCATTTT.